This T cell receptor beta chain comes out of a study of graft-versus-host responses after intestinal transplantation. The method was immunoSEQ multiplex PCR; TCRdb's version includes in-frame clones alone and lacks a portion of them. The sample holds around 12,000 clones; approximately 93% are singletons and the top ten take around 4.4%. CDR3 length: 17 amino acids. V was shortened by 2 bases and J by 0 bases, with 14 bases between the two germline ends. Germline V lookup: CDR1 SGHTA, CDR2 FQGNSA. The sequenced sample was PBMCs, obtained approximately 960 days after intestinal transplantation. The clonotype was recovered from a human patient who received an intestinal transplant, so some T cells may come from the graft donor. This chain joins TRBV7-2 and TRBJ1-5, with a tentative D call TRBD1 (5 bases). The DNA of the CDR3 is TGTGCCAGCAGCTTAAGGTGGGGGGGGGATAGCAATCAGCCCCAGCATTTT. Protein: CASSLRWGGDSNQPQHF.